This T cell receptor beta chain was recorded in a study of identifying expanded T cells in peripheral blood. Sequencing used immunoSEQ multiplex PCR; TCRdb keeps in-frame clones, though not all of them. Seen here are around 60,000 clones, around 83% observed once, and the top ten hold about 18%. The CDR3 covers 17 residues. V shed 6 bases and J 3 bases; nucleotides not matched to a gene: 15. Germline CDR1 reads SNHLY; CDR2 reads FYNNEI. Collection occurred without any documented infections or immune events in donors. The rearrangement joins TRBV2 to TRBJ2-7; 9 nucleotides line up with TRBD1. This receptor was identified in a person between 18 and 75 years old in good health. Sequencing was done on a sample of blood. The CDR3, as DNA: TGTGCCAGCAGGCCGGGACAGGGCCGATTATACGGCTACGAGCAGTACGTC. Residues: CASRPGQGRLYGYEQYV.